The entry below gives a single TCR beta chain sequence along with its context. Its antigen is still unknown. Survey level was the resolution at which the v3.0 immunoSEQ assay ran. Sequencing was performed with immunoSEQ multiplex PCR; in TCRdb, only in-frame clones are kept and a portion is missing. The sample contains around 27,000 clones, approximately 85% of which appear only once. The entry originates in a study of long-term antiretroviral therapy in people with HIV. Study-wide findings and caveats: ART adherence, viral resistance and therapy changes were not recorded. CDR3 length ranges were narrower in HIV repertoires than in controls. Clones with expansion before ART led the repertoire at all time points.

V lost 3 bases to trimming and J lost 0 bases; unmatched junction nucleotides: 5. Germline CDR1 and CDR2: MNHEY and SMNVEV (reference sequence). The CDR3 loop spans 15 amino acids. Each contributor possessed a minimum of one pre-ART and a minimum of two post-ART PBMC samples. The sequence derives from a man aged 40-49 years with HIV. The sequencing here drew on unsorted PBMCs, taken 3 years after starting antiretroviral therapy. The chain has TRBV27 and TRBJ2-7; 7 nucleotides match TRBD2. CDR3 residues: CASSFREGSSYEQYF. The CDR3, as DNA: TGTGCCAGCAGTTTCAGGGAGGGAAGCTCCTACGAGCAGTACTTC.